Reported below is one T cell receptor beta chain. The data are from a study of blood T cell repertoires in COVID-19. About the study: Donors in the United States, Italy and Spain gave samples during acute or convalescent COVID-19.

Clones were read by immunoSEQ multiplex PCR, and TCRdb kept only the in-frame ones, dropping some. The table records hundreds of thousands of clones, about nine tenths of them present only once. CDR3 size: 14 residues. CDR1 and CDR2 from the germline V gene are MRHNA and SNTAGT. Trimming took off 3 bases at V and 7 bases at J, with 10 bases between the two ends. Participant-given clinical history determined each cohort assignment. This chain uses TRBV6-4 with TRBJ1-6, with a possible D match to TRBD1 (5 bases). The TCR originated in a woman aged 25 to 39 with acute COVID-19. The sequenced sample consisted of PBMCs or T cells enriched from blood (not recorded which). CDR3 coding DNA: TGTGCCAGCAGTGAGTCACAGGAGAATTCACCCCTCCACTTT. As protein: CASSESQENSPLHF.